This T cell receptor (beta chain) was captured by sequencing in a study of CD8 T cells in Susac syndrome. The study sequenced TCR beta in blood CD8+ and CD4+ T cells. Negative isolation yielded CD4+ and CD8+ T cells, and FACS enriched TEMRA cells. An amount of RNA that ranged from 0.5 to 1 ug was reverse transcribed with random hexamers. TCRdb analysed the immunoSEQ multiplex PCR reads with MiXCR anew, one entry per CDR3 protein. The profile shows roughly 70,000 distinct CDR3 sequences, 95% to 96% of them singletons. The CDR3 covers 19 residues. The ends lost 8 bases at V and 1 base at J; junction bases unmatched: 15.

The specimen sequenced was CD4+ T cells from PBMCs. This chain joins TRBV12-3 or TRBV12-4 and TRBJ2-2; 11 bases are a match to TRBD2. The clonotype comes from a human donor with multiple sclerosis. The CDR3 region is CASVLSGTSGYLNTGELFF. The CDR3 DNA follows: TGTGCCAGCGTCCTTTCCGGGACTAGCGGATACCTGAACACCGGGGAGCTGTTTTTT.